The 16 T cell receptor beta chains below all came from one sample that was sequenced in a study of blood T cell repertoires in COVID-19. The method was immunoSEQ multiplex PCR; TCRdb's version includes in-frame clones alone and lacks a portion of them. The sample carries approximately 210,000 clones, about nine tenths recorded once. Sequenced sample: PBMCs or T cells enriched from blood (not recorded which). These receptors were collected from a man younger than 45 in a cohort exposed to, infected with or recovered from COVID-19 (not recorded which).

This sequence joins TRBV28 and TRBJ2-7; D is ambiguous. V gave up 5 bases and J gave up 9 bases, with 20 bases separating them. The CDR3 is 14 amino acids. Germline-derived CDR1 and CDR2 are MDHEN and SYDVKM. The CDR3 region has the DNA TGTGCCAGCAGTCCCAACCCAACCGTTTATAGGCAGTACTTC. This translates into CASSPNPTVYRQYF. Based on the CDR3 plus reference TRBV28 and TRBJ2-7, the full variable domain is DVKVTQSSRYLVKRTGEKVFLECVQDMDHENMFWYRQDPGLGLRLIYFSYDVKMKEKGDIPEGYSVSREKKERFSLILESASTNQTSMYLCASSPNPTVYRQYFGPGTRLTVT.

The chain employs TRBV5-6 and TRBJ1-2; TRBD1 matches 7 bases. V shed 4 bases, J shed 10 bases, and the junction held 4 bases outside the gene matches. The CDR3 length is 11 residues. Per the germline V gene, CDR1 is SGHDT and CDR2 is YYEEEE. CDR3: CASSLGTVYTF. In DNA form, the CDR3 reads TGTGCCAGCAGCCTAGGGACAGTCTACACCTTC.

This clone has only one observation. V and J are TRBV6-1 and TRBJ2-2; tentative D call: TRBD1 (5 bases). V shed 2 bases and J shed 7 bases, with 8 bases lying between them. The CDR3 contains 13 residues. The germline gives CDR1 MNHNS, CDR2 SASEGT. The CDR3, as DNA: TGTGCCAGCAGTGAACAAGGGGACGGGGAGCTGTTTTTT. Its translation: CASSEQGDGELFF.

CDR3 sequence: CASSYLVTDTQYF. The CDR3 DNA sequence: TGTGCCAGCAGTTACTTAGTCACAGATACGCAGTATTTT. The chain couples TRBV6-2 or TRBV6-3 to TRBJ2-3; D is unclear. CDR1 is MNHEY, CDR2 SVGEGT, per germline. Trimming cost V 1 base and J 2 bases, with 4 bases left between them. This CDR3 has 13 residues.

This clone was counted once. The CDR3 reads CATRVSGNNEQYF. In nucleotides, the CDR3 is TGTGCCACCAGGGTTAGCGGGAATAACGAGCAGTACTTC. The chain combines TRBV15 with TRBJ2-7; the match to TRBD2 covers 8 bases. Germline lookup yields CDR1 LNHNV and CDR2 YYDKDF (reference sequence). The CDR3 spans 13 residues. V lost 6 bases to trimming and J lost 5 bases; unmatched junction nucleotides: 6.

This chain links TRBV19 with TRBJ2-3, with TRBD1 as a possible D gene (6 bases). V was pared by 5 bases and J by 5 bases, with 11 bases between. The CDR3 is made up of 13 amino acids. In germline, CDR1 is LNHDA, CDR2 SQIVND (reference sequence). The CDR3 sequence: CASSRDTEDTQYF. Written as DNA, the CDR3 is TGTGCCAGTAGTCGGGACACCGAAGATACGCAGTATTTT.

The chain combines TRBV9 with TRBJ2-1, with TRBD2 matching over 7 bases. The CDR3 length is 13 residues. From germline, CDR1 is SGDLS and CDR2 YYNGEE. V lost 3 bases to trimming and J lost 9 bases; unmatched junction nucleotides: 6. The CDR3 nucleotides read TGTGCCAGCAGCGACAGACTAGCCGGTGAGCAGTTCTTC. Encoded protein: CASSDRLAGEQFF.

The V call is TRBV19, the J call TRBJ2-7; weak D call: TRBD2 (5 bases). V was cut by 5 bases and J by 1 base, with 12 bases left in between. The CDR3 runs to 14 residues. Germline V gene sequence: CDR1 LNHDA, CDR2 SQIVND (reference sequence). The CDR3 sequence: CASSRRAVSYEQYF. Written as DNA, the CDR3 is TGTGCCAGTAGTCGTCGAGCGGTATCCTACGAGCAGTACTTC.

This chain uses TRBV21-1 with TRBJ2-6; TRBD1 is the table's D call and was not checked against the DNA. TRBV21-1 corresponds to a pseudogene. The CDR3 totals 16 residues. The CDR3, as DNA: TGTGCCAGCAGCCCCGACAGGGGGCCTGGGGCCAACGTCCTGACTTTC. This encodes CASSPDRGPGANVLTF.

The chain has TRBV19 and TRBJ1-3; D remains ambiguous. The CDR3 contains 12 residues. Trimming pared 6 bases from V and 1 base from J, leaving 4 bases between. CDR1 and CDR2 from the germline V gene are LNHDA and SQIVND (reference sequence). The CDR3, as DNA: TGTGCCAGTAGCCATTCTGGAAACACCATATATTTT. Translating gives CASSHSGNTIYF.

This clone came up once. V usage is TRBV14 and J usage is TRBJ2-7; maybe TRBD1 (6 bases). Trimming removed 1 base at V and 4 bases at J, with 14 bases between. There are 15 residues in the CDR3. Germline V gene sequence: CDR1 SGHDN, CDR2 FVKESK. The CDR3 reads CASSQVTGLPYEQYF. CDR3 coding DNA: TGTGCCAGCAGCCAAGTTACAGGGCTACCTTACGAGCAGTACTTC.

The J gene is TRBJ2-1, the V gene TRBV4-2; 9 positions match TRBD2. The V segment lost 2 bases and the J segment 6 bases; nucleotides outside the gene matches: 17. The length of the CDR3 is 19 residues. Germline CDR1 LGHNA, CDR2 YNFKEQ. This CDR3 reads CASSQRSSSLGGRANEQFF. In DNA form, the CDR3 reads TGTGCCAGCAGCCAAAGGTCCTCATCGTTGGGCGGGAGGGCCAATGAGCAGTTCTTC.

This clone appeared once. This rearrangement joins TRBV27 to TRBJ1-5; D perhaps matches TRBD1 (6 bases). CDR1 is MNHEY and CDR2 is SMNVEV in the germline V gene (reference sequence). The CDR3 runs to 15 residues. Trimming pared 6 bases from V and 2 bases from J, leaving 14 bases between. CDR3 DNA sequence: TGTGCCAGCAGGCTAGGGGGTTGGGGCAATCAGCCCCAGCATTTT. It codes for CASRLGGWGNQPQHF.

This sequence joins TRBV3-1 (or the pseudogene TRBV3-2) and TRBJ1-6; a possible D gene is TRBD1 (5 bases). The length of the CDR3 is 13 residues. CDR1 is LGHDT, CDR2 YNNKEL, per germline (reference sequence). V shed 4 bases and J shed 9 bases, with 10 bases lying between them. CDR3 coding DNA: TGTGCCAGCAGCCGGGGGGTGGGTTCACCCCTCCACTTT. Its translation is CASSRGVGSPLHF.

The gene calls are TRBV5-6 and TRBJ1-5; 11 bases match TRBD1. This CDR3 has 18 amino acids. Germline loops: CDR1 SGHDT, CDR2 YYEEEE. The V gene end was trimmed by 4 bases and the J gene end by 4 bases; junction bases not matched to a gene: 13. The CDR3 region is CASSPGLGTGGRNQPQHF. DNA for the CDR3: TGTGCCAGCAGCCCGGGTCTAGGGACAGGGGGAAGAAATCAGCCCCAGCATTTT.

For the CDR3, the DNA is TGTGCCAGCAGTTTAAACAGATCTAACTATGGCTACACCTTC. This sequence encodes CASSLNRSNYGYTF. The V call is TRBV28, the J call TRBJ1-2; D gene unclear. Trimming took 2 bases from V and 0 from J, leaving 7 bases between them. CDR1 and CDR2 (germline): MDHEN, SYDVKM. This CDR3 spans 14 amino acids.